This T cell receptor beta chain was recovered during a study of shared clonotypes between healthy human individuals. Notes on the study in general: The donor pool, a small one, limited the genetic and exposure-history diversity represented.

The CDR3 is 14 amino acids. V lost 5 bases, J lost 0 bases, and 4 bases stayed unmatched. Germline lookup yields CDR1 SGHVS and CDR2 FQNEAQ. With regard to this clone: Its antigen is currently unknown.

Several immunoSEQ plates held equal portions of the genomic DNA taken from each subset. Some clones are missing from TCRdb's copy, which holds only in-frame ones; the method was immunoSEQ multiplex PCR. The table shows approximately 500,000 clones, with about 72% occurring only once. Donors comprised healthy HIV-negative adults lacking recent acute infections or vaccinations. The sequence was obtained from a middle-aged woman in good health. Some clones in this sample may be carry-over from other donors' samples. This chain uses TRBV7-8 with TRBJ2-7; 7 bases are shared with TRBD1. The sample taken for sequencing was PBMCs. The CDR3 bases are TGTGCCAGCAGCCTCCGGGACAGCTCCTACGAGCAGTACTTC. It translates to CASSLRDSSYEQYF.